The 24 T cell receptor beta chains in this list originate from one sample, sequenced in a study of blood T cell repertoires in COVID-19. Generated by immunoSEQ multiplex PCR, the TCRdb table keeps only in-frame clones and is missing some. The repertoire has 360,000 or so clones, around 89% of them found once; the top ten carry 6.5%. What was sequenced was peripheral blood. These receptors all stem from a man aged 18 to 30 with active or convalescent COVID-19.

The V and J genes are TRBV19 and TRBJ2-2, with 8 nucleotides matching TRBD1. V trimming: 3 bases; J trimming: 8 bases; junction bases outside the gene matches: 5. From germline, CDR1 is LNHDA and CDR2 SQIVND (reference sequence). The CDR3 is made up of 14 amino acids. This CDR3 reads CASSMWTGTGELFF. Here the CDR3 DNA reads TGTGCCAGTAGTATGTGGACAGGGACGGGGGAGCTGTTTTTT.

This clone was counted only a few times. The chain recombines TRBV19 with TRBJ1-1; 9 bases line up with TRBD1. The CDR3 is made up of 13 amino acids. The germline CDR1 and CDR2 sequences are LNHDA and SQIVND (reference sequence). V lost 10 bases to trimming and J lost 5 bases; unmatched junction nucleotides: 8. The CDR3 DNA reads TGTGCCACCACGGACAGGGGAGGAACTGAAGCTTTCTTT. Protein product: CATTDRGGTEAFF.

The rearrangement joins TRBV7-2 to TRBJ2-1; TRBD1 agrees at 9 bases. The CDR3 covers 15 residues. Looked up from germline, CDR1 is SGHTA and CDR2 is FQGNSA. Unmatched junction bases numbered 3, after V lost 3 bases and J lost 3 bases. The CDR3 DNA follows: TGTGCCAGCAGCTTGGGGACAGGGATCTACAATGAGCAGTTCTTC. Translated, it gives CASSLGTGIYNEQFF. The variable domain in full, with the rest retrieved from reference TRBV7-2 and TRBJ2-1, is GAGVSQSPSNKVTEKGKDVELRCDPISGHTALYWYRQSLGQGLEFLIYFQGNSAPDKSGLPSDRFSAERTGGSVSTLTIQRTQQEDSAVYLCASSLGTGIYNEQFFGPGTRLTVL.

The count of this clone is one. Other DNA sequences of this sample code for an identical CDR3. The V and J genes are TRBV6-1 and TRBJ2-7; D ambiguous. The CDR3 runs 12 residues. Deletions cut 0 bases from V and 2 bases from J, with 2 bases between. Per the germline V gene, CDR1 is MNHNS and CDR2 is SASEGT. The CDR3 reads CASSEATYEQYF. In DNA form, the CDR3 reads TGTGCCAGCAGTGAAGCTACCTACGAGCAGTACTTC.

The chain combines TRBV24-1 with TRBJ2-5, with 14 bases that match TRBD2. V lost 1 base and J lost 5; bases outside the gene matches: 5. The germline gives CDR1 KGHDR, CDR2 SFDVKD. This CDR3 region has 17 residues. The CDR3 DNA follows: TGTGCCACCAGTGATTTCGGACTAGCGGGGGGCAGGGAGACCCAGTACTTC. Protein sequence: CATSDFGLAGGRETQYF.

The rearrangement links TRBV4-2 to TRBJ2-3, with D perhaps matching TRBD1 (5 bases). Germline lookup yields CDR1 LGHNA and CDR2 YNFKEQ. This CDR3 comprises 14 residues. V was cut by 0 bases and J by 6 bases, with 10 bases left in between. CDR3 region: CASSQDPGRDTQYF. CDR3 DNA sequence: TGTGCCAGCAGCCAAGATCCAGGGCGGGATACGCAGTATTTT.

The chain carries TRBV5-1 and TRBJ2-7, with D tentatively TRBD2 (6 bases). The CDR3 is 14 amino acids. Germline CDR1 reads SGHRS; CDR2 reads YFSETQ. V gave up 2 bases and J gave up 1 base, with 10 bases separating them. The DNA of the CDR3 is TGCGCCAGCAGCTTCGCGGGGTCGTCCTACGAGCAGTACTTC. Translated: CASSFAGSSYEQYF.

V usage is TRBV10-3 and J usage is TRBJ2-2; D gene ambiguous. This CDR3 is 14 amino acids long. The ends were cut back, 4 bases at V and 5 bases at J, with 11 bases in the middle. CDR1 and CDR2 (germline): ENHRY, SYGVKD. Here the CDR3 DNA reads TGTGCCATCAGTGGACAACAGTCAACCGGGGAGCTGTTTTTT. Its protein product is CAISGQQSTGELFF.

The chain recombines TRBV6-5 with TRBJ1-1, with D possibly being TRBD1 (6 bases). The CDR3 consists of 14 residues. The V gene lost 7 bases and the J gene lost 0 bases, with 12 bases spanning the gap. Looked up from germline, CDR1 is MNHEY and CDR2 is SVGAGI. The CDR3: CASTMGDMNTEAFF. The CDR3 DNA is TGTGCCAGCACCATGGGGGACATGAACACTGAAGCTTTCTTT.

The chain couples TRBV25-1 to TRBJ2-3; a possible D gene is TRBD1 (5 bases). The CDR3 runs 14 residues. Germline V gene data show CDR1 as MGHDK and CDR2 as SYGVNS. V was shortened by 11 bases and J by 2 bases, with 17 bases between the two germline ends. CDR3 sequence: CAFLQDKPTDTQYF. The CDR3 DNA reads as TGTGCCTTTCTACAGGACAAGCCCACAGATACGCAGTATTTT.

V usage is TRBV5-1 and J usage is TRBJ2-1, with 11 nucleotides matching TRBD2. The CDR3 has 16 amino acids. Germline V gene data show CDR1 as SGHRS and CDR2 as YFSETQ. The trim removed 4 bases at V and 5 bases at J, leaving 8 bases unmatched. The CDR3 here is CASSAVAGGINNEQFF. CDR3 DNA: TGCGCCAGCAGCGCCGTAGCGGGAGGGATTAACAATGAGCAGTTCTTC.

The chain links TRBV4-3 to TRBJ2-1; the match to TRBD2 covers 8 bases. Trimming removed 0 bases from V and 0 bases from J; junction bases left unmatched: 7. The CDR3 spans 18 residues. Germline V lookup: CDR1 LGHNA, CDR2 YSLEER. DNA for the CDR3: TGCGCCAGCAGCCAAGATCGGATAGCGGGGAGCTCCTACAATGAGCAGTTCTTC. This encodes CASSQDRIAGSSYNEQFF.

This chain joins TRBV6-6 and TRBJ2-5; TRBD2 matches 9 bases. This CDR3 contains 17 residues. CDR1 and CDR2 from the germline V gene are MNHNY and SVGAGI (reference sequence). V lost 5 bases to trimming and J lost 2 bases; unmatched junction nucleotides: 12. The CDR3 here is CASSPTLLAGKQETQYF. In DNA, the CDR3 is TGTGCCAGCAGTCCCACCTTGCTAGCGGGGAAACAAGAGACCCAGTACTTC.

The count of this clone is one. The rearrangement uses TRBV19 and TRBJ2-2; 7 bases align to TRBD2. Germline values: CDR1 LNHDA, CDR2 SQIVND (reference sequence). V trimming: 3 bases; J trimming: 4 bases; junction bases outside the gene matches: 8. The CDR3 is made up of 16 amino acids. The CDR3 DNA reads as TGTGCCAGTAGTATTCTGGCGGGAGCCTTCACCGGGGAGCTGTTTTTT. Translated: CASSILAGAFTGELFF.

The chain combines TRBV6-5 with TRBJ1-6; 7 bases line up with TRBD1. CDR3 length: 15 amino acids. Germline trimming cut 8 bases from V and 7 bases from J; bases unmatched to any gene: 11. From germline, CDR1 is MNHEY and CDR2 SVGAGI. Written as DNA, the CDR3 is TGTGCCAGCCACCCCTGGGACAGTAGAAATTCACCCCTCCACTTT. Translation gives CASHPWDSRNSPLHF.

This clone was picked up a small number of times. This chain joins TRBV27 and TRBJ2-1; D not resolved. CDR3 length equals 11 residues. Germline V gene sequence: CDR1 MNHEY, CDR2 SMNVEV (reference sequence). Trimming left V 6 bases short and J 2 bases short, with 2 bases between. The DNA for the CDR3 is TGTGCCAGCAGCGCCTACAATGAGCAGTTCTTC. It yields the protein CASSAYNEQFF.

The CDR3 DNA is TGTGCCAGCAGCTCCACCGGGACAGGGTCCGGCTACACCTTC. It is translated as CASSSTGTGSGYTF. The chain is built from TRBV7-3 and TRBJ1-2; 9 bases map to TRBD1. V shed 4 bases and J 8 bases; nucleotides not matched to a gene: 8. CDR3 size: 14 residues. Germline V gene data show CDR1 as SGHTA and CDR2 as FQGTGA.

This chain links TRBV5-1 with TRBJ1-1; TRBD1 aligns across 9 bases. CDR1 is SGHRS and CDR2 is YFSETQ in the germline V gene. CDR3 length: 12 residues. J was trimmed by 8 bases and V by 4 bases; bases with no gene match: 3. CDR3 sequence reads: CASSLGTGEAFF. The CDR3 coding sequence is TGCGCCAGCAGCCTAGGGACAGGGGAAGCTTTCTTT.

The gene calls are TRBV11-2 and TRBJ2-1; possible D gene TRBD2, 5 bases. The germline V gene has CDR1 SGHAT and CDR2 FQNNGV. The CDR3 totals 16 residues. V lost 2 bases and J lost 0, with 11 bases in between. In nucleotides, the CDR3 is TGTGCCAGCAGCTTACGTGGTAGCGACTCCTACAATGAGCAGTTCTTC. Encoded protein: CASSLRGSDSYNEQFF.

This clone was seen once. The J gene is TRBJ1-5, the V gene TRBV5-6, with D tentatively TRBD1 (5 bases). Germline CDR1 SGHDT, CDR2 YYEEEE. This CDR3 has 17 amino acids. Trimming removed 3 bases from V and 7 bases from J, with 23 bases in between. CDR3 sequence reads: CASSSPVWAGGCQPQHF. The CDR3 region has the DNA TGTGCCAGCAGCTCGCCGGTGTGGGCCGGGGGTTGCCAGCCCCAGCATTTT.

Here the CDR3 DNA reads TGTGCCAGCAGCGCAAAGCGGGCTCGCACCGGGGAGCTGTTTTTT. Translating it yields CASSAKRARTGELFF. V gene TRBV7-2 combines with J gene TRBJ2-2; D possibly corresponds to TRBD2 (6 bases). This CDR3 is built from 15 residues. Germline V lookup: CDR1 SGHTA, CDR2 FQGNSA. V lost 5 bases, J lost 4 bases, and 14 bases lay in between. Combining the CDR3 with reference TRBV7-2 and TRBJ2-2 gives the whole variable domain GAGVSQSPSNKVTEKGKDVELRCDPISGHTALYWYRQSLGQGLEFLIYFQGNSAPDKSGLPSDRFSAERTGGSVSTLTIQRTQQEDSAVYLCASSAKRARTGELFFGEGSRLTVL.

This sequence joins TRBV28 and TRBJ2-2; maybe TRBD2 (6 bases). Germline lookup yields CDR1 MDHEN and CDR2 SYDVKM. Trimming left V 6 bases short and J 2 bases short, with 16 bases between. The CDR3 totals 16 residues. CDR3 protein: CASSPPRDSNTGELFF. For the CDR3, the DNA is TGTGCCAGCAGCCCGCCCCGGGACTCCAACACCGGGGAGCTGTTTTTT.

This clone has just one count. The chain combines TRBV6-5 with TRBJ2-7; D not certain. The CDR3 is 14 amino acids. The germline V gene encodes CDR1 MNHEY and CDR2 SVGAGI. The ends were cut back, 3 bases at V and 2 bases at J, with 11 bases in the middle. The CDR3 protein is CASSYGQAPYEQYF. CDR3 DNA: TGTGCCAGCAGTTATGGCCAGGCCCCCTACGAGCAGTACTTC.

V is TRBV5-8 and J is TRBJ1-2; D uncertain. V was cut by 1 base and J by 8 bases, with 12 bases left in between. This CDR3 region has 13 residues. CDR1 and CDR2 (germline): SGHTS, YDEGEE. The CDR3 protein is CASSLRRVEGYTF. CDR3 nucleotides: TGTGCCAGCAGCTTGAGGCGGGTTGAAGGCTACACCTTC.